The clone carrying this TCR beta chain occurred once. Its antigen is not known. These data belong to a study of radiation and T cells in renal cell carcinoma. At the level of the study: Nephrectomy followed 15 Gy stereotactic body radiation by 4 weeks. The study's findings and limits: In blood, top tumor clones expanded by 2 weeks, shrinking by 4.

There are 17 residues in the CDR3. V was pared by 0 bases and J by 0 bases, with 4 bases of the junction left unmatched. Looked up from germline, CDR1 is SGHRS and CDR2 is YFSETQ. The time point is: baseline pretreatment blood. This sample's treatment: 15 Gy SBRT to primary tumor, nephrectomy 4 weeks later. After SBRT, blood was collected at 2 and 4 weeks, plus baseline. The protocol was immunoSEQ multiplex PCR, while the TCRdb copy is restricted to in-frame clones and leaves out a portion. The sample has 150,000 or so clones; about 85% are singletons. The receptor's source is a woman in her 70s with renal cell carcinoma. The material was blood, obtained from a patient whose treatment included radiotherapy and nephrectomy. The rearrangement links TRBV5-1 to TRBJ1-4; TRBD1 matches at 8 bases. The chain's CDR3 is CASSLVTGGTTNEKLFF. CDR3 nucleotide sequence: TGCGCCAGCAGCTTGGTTACAGGGGGAACAACTAATGAAAAACTGTTTTTT.